This section outlines one T cell receptor (beta chain) sequence together with its context. The data belong to a study of T cell changes during pregnancy in multiple sclerosis. The table came from immunoSEQ multiplex PCR; TCRdb's copy has only in-frame clones and leaves some out. The sample contains over 45,000 clones, over 75% of which appear only once. The trim removed 6 bases at V and 7 bases at J, leaving 11 bases unmatched. Germline-derived CDR1 and CDR2 are SGHRS and YFSETQ. The CDR3 runs to 15 residues. This chain links TRBV5-1 with TRBJ2-7; 12 bases align to TRBD1. Sequences were derived from peripheral blood, sampled in the first trimester of pregnancy. The TCR originated in a female donor in good health, enrolled as a control in a pregnancy study. In DNA, the CDR3 is TGCGCCAGCAAGAGGGGGGGACAGGGGGCTAGAGAGCAGTACTTC. It specifies CASKRGGQGAREQYF.